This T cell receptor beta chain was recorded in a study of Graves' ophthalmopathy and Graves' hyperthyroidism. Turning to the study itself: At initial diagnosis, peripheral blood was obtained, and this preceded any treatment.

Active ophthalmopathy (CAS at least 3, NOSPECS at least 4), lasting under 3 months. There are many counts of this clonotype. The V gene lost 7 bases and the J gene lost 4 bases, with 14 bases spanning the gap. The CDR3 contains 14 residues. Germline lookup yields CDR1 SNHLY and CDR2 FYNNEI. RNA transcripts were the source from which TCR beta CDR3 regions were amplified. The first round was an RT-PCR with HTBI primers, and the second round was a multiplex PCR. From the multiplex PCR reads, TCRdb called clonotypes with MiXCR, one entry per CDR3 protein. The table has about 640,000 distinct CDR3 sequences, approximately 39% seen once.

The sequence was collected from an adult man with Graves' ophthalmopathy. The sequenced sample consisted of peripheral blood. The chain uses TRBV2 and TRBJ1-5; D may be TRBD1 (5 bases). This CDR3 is CASTRGQGNQPQHF. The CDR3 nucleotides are TGTGCCAGCACCCGGGGCCAGGGAAATCAGCCCCAGCATTTT.